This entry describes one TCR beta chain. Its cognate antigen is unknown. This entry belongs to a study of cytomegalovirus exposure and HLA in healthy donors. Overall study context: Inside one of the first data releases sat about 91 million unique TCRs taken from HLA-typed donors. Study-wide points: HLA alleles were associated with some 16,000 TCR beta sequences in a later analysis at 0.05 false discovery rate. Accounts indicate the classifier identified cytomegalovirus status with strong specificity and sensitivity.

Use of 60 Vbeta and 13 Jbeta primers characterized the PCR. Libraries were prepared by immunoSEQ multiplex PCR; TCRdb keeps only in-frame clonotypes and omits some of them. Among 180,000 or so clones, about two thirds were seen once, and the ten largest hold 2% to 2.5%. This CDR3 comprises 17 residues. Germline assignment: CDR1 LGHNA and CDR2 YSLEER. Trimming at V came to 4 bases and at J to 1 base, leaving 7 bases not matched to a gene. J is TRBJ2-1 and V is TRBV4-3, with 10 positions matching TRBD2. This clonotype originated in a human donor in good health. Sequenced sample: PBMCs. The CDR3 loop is CASSPRFSGGSYNEQFF. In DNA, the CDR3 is TGCGCCAGCAGCCCCCGGTTTAGCGGGGGGTCCTACAATGAGCAGTTCTTC.